The clone carrying this T cell receptor beta chain was picked up a small number of times. This CDR3 has 14 residues. Germline V gene sequence: CDR1 LNHDA, CDR2 SQIVND (reference sequence). The V end lost 3 bases, the J end lost 4 bases, and 10 bases lay between the germline ends. The source of the sample is a study of T cell responses to AZD1222 COVID-19 vaccine. The protocol was immunoSEQ multiplex PCR, while the TCRdb copy is restricted to in-frame clones and leaves out a portion. The sample consists of about 120,000 clones, less than 95% of them appearing once. The clonotype originates from an adult in good health. This specimen was peripheral blood, taken on day 0 of AZD1222 vaccination. The rearrangement uses TRBV19 and TRBJ1-5; no definite D call. CDR3 in amino acids: CASSIGAQNQPQHF. The CDR3 bases are TGTGCCAGTAGTATCGGTGCGCAAAATCAGCCCCAGCATTTT.